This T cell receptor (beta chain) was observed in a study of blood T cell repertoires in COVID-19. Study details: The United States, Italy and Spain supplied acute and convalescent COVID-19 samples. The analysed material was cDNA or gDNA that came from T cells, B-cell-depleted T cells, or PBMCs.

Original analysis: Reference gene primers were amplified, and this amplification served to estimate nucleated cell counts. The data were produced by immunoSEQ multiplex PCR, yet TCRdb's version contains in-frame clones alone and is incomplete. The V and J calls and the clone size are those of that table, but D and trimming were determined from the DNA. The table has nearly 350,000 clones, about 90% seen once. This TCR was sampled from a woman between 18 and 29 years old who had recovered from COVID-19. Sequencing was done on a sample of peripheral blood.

DNA of the CDR3: TGTGCCAGCAGAGCCGCCGGGACAGGGATGCGGACCCAGTACTTC. It yields the protein CASRAAGTGMRTQYF. The V gene is TRBV25-1, the J gene TRBJ2-5; 9 nucleotides align to TRBD1. V trimming: 6 bases; J trimming: 7 bases; junction bases outside the gene matches: 12. The CDR3 length is 15 residues. Germline V gene data show CDR1 as MGHDK and CDR2 as SYGVNS.